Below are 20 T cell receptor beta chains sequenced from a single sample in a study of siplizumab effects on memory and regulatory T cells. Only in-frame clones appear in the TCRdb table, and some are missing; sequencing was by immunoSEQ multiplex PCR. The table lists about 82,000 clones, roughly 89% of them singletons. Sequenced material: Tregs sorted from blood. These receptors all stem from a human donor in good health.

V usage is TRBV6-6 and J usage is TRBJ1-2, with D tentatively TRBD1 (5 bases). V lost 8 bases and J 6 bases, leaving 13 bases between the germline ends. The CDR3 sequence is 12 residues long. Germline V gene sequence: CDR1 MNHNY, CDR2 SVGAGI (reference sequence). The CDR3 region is CASALGLDGYTF. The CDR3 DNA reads TGTGCCAGCGCTCTGGGACTAGATGGCTACACCTTC.

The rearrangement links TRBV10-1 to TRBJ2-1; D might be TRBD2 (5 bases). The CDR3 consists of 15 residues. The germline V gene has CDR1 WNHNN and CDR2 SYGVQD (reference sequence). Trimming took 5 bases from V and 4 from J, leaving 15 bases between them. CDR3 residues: CASSPGISLYNEQFF. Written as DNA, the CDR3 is TGCGCCAGCAGTCCGGGGATTAGTTTGTACAATGAGCAGTTCTTC.

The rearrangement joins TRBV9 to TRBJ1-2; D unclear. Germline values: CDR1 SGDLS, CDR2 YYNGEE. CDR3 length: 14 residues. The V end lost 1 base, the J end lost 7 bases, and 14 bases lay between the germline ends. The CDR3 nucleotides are TGTGCCAGCAGCGTAAGAGACACTCGGAGTGGCTACACCTTC. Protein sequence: CASSVRDTRSGYTF.

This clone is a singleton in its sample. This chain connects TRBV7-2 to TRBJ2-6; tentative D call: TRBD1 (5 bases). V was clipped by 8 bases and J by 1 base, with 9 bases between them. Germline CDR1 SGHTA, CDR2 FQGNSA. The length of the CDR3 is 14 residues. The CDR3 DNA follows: TGTGCCAGCCTTCAGGGATCTGGGGCCAACGTCCTGACTTTC. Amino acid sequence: CASLQGSGANVLTF.

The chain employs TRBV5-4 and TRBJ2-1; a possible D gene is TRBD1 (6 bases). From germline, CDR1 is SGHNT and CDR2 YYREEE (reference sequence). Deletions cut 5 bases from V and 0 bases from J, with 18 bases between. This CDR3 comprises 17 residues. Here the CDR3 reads CASSLTGIFLSYNEQFF. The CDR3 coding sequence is TGTGCCAGCAGTCTGACAGGAATTTTTCTCTCCTACAATGAGCAGTTCTTC.

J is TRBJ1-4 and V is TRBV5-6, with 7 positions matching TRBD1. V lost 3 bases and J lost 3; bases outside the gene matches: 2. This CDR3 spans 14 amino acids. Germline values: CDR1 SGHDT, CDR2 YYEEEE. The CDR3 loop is CASSSGGPNEKLFF. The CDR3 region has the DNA TGTGCCAGCAGCTCAGGGGGTCCTAATGAAAAACTGTTTTTT.

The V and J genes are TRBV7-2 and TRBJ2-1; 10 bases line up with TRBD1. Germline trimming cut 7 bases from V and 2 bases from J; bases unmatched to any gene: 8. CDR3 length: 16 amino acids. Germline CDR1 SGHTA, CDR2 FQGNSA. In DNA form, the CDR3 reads TGTGCCAGCACTACCGGGACAGGGGTCGCCTACAATGAGCAGTTCTTC. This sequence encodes CASTTGTGVAYNEQFF.

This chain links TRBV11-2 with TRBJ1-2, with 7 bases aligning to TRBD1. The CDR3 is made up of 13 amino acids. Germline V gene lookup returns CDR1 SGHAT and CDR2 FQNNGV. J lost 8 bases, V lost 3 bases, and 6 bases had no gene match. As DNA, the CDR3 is TGTGCCAGCAGCTTCACAGGGGAAGAAGGCTACACCTTC. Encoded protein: CASSFTGEEGYTF. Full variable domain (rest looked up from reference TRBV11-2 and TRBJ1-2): EAGVAQSPRYKIIEKRQSVAFWCNPISGHATLYWYQQILGQGPKLLIQFQNNGVVDDSQLPKDRFSAERLKGVDSTLKIQPAKLEDSAVYLCASSFTGEEGYTFGSGTRLTVV.

CDR3 DNA: TGTGCCAGTAGGCAGGGAAGGGCTGAAGCTTTCTTT. It encodes CASRQGRAEAFF. The V call is TRBV19, the J call TRBJ1-1; possible D gene TRBD1, 5 bases. Germline V gene sequence: CDR1 LNHDA, CDR2 SQIVND (reference sequence). The CDR3 is 12 amino acids. V lost 6 bases and J lost 6, with 11 bases in between.

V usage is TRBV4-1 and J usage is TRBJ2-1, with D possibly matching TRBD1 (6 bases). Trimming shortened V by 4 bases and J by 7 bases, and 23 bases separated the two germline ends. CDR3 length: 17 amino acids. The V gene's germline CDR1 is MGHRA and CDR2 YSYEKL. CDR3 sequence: CASSRGRLGPLGNEQFF. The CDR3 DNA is TGCGCCAGCAGCCGGGGGCGGCTGGGGCCGCTGGGGAATGAGCAGTTCTTC.

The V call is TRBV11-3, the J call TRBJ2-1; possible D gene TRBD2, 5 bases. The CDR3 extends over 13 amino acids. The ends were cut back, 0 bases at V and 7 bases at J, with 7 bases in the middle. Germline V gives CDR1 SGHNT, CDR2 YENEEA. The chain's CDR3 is CASSLETKNEQFF. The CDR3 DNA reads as TGTGCCAGCAGCTTAGAGACTAAAAATGAGCAGTTCTTC.

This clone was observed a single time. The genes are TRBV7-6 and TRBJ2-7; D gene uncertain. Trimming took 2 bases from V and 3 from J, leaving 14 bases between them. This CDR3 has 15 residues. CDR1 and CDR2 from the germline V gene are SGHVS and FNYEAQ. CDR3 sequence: CASSLLSRQDYEQYF. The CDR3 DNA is TGTGCCAGCAGCTTACTGAGCCGGCAGGACTACGAGCAGTACTTC.

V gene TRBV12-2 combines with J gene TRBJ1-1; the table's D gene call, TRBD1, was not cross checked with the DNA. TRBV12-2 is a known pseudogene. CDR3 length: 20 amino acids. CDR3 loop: CASRLIRRRPQKDRDTEAFF. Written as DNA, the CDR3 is TGTGCAAGTCGCTTAATTCGACGAAGGCCTCAAAAGGACAGGGACACTGAAGCTTTCTTT.

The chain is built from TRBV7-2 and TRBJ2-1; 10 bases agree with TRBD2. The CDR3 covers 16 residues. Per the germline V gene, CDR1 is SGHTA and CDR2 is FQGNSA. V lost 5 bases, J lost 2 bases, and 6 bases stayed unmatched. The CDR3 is CASSPSGGAPYNEQFF. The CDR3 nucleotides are TGTGCCAGCAGCCCGAGCGGGGGGGCCCCCTACAATGAGCAGTTCTTC.

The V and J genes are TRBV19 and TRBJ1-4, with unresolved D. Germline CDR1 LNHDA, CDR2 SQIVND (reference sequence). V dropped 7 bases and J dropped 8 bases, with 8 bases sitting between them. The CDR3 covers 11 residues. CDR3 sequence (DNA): TGTGCCAGTAAGGAGCGAGAAAAACTGTTTTTT. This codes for CASKEREKLFF.

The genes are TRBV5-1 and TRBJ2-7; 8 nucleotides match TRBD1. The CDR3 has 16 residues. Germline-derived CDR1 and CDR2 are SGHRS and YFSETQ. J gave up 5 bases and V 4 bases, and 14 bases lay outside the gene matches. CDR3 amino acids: CASSRPNRGIADEQYF. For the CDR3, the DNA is TGCGCCAGCAGCCGTCCGAACAGGGGGATTGCGGACGAGCAGTACTTC.

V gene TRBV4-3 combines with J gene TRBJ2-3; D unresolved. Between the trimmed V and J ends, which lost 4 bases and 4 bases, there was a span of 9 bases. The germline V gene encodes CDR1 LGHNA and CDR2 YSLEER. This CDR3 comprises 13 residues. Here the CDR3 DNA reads TGCGCCAGCAGCCCCCGATGGGCAGATACGCAGTATTTT. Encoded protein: CASSPRWADTQYF.

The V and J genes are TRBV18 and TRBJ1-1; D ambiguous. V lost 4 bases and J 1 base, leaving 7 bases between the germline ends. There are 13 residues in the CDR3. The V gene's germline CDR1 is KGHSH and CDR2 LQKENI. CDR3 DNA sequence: TGTGCCAGCTCACGGGTCGAGAACACTGAAGCTTTCTTT. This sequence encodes CASSRVENTEAFF.

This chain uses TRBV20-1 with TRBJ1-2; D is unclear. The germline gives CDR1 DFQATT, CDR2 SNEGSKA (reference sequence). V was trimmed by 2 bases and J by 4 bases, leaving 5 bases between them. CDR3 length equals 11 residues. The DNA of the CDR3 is TGCAGTGCTAGACTTACCTATGGCTACACCTTC. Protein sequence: CSARLTYGYTF.

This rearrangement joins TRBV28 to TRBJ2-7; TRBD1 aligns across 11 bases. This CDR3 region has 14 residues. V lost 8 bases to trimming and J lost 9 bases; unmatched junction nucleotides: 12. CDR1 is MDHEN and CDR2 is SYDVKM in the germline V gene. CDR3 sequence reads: CASGVRTGGRGQYF. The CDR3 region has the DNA TGTGCCAGCGGGGTCAGGACAGGGGGCAGGGGGCAGTACTTC.